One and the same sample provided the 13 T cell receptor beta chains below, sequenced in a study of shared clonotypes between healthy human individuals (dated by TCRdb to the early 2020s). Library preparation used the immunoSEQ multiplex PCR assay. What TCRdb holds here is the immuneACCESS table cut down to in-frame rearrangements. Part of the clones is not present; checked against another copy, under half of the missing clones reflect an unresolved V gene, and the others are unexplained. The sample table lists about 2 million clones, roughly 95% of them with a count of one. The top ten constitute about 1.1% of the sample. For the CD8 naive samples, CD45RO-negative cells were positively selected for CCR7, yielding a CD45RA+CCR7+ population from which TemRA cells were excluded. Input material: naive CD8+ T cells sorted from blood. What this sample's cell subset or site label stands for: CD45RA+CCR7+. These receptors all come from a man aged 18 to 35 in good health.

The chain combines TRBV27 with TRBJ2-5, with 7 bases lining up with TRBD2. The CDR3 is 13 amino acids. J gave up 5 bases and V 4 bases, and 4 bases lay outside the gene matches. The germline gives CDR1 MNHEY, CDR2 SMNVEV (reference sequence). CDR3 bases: TGTGCCAGCAGTTACTGGCGGGGGGAGACCCAGTACTTC. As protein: CASSYWRGETQYF.

The CDR3 coding sequence is TGCGCCAGCAGGGTACAGGGAGAGGTGGTAAATGAGCAGTTCTTC. Its protein is CASRVQGEVVNEQFF. The rearrangement links TRBV10-1 to TRBJ2-1, with D possibly being TRBD1 (6 bases). The ends were cut back, 6 bases at V and 7 bases at J, with 19 bases in the middle. The CDR3 is 15 amino acids. Germline V gene data show CDR1 as WNHNN and CDR2 as SYGVQD (reference sequence).

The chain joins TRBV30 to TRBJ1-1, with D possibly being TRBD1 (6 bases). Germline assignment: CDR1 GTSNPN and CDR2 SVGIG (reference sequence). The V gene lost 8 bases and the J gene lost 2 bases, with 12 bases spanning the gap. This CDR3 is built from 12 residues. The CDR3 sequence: CASTGTNTEAFF. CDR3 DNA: TGTGCCAGTACAGGGACCAACACTGAAGCTTTCTTT.

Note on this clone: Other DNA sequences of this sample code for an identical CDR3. Written as DNA, the CDR3 is TGTGCCAGCAGTTATGGGGACGGGAGCTCCTACGAGCAGTACTTC. Translation: CASSYGDGSSYEQYF. The genes are TRBV6-5 and TRBJ2-7; D perhaps matches TRBD2 (6 bases). This CDR3 has 15 amino acids. The ends were cut back, 3 bases at V and 0 bases at J, with 12 bases in the middle. The germline gives CDR1 MNHEY, CDR2 SVGAGI.

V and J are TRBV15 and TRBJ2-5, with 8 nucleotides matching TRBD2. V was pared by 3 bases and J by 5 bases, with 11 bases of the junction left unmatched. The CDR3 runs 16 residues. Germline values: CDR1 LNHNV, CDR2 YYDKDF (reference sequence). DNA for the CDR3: TGTGCCACCAGCAGGGCGGGGGGTGGAGTATCGGAGACCCAGTACTTC. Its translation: CATSRAGGGVSETQYF.

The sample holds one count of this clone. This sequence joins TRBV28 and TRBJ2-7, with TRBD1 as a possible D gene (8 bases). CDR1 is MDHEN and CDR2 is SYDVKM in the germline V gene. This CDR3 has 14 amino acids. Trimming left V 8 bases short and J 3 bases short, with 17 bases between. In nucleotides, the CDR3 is TGTGCCAGCGATAATTACAGGGGGGGCTACGAGCAGTACTTC. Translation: CASDNYRGGYEQYF.

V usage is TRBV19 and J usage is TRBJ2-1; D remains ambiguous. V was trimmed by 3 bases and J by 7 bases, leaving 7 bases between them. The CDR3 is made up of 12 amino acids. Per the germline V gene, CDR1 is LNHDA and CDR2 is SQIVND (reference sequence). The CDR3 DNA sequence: TGTGCCAGTAGTATCTTACCGAATGAGCAGTTCTTC. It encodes CASSILPNEQFF.

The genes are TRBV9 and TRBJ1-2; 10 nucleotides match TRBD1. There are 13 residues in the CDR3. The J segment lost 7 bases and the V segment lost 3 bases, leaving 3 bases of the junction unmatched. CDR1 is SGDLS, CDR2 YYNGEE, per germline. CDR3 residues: CASSAGTGVGYTF. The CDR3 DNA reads TGTGCCAGCAGCGCCGGGACAGGGGTTGGCTACACCTTC.

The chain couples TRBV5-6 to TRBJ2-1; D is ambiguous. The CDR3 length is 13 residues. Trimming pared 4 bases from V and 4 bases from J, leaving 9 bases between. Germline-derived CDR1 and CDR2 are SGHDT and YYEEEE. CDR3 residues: CASSGPRYNEQFF. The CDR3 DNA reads TGTGCCAGCAGCGGGCCCCGATACAATGAGCAGTTCTTC.

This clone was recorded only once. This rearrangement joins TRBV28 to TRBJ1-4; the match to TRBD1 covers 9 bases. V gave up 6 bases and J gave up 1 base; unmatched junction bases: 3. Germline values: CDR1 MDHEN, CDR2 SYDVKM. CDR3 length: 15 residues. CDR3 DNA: TGTGCCAGCAGCTACAGGGGGCTAACTAATGAAAAACTGTTTTTT. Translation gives CASSYRGLTNEKLFF.

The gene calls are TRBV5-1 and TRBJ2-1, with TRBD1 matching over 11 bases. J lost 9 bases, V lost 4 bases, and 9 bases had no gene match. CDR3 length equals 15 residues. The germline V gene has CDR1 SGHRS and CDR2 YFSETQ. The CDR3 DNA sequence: TGCGCCAGCAGCCCGGACAGGGGGCCCCAGGGTGAGCAGTTCTTC. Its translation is CASSPDRGPQGEQFF.

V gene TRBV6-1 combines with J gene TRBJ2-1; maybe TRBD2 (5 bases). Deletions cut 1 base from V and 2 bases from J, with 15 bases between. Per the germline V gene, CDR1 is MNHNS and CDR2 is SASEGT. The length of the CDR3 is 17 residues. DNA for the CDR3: TGTGCCAGCAGTGAAGAGGGTAGGCTAGCTACCTACAATGAGCAGTTCTTC. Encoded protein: CASSEEGRLATYNEQFF.

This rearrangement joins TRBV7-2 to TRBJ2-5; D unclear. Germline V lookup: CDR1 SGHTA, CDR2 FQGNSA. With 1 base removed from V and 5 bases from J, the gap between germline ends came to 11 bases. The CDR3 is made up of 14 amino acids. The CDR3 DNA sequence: TGTGCCAGCAGCTTAGAGTCAGACTTGGAGACCCAGTACTTC. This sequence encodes CASSLESDLETQYF.